These 22 T cell receptor beta chains were sequenced from one sample in a study of T-cell reconstitution after alpha-beta-depleted transplantation in children. For TCRbeta, the library was prepared with unique molecular identifiers. Using its own MiXCR run on the PCR reads, TCRdb lists one record per CDR3 protein. The table lists over 300,000 distinct CDR3 sequences, approximately 10% of them singletons, with 2.4% in the top ten. This specimen was PBMCs from the stem cell graft donor, taken from the stem cell graft. The receptors shown here come from a human donor who donated a stem cell graft to a child with acute lymphoblastic leukemia.

This clonotype has only a few counts. The chain joins TRBV5-5 to TRBJ2-1; D is tentatively TRBD1 or TRBD2 (5 bases each). CDR1 and CDR2 from the germline V gene are SGHKS and YYEKEE (reference sequence). Trimming removed 0 bases from V and 15 bases from J, with 13 bases in between. This CDR3 region has 12 residues. The CDR3 sequence: CASSLAGTAGFF. CDR3 sequence (DNA): TGTGCCAGCAGCTTGGCGGGGACGGCGGGGTTCTTC.

The chain couples TRBV5-1 to TRBJ2-1, with 7 positions matching TRBD2. V lost 0 bases and J lost 8; bases outside the gene matches: 8. The CDR3 spans 15 residues. Germline V gene data show CDR1 as SGHRS and CDR2 as YFSETQ. CDR3 coding DNA: TGCGCCAGCAGCTTGGTGTGGGAGGGCCAACATGAGCAGTTCTTC. Translation: CASSLVWEGQHEQFF.

The chain couples TRBV6-2 or TRBV6-3 to TRBJ2-7; D is possibly TRBD2 (6 bases). Between the trimmed V and J ends, which lost 6 bases and 2 bases, there was a span of 14 bases. This CDR3 has 14 amino acids. Germline CDR1 reads MNHEY; CDR2 reads SVGEGT. The CDR3 DNA is TGTGCCAGCAGCTACCTTAGCGGTACCTACGAGCAGTACTTC. The encoded protein is CASSYLSGTYEQYF.

The chain carries TRBV5-1 and TRBJ1-4; 12 positions agree with TRBD1. This CDR3 spans 16 amino acids. Germline lookup yields CDR1 SGHRS and CDR2 YFSETQ. V lost 4 bases, J lost 3 bases, and 4 bases stayed unmatched. This CDR3 is CASSLGTGGPNEKLFF. Here the CDR3 DNA reads TGCGCCAGCAGCCTTGGGACAGGGGGCCCTAATGAAAAACTGTTTTTT.

This clonotype was detected only a few times. This sequence joins TRBV29-1 and TRBJ2-2, with D perhaps given as TRBD1 or TRBD2 (6 bases each). Germline V gene lookup returns CDR1 SQVTM and CDR2 ANQGSEA. The CDR3 spans 12 residues. The V end lost 7 bases, the J end lost 6 bases, and 12 bases lay between the germline ends. As DNA, the CDR3 is TGCAGCGCCGAGGGGGGTCCCGGGGAGCTGTTTTTT. Translation: CSAEGGPGELFF.

This clonotype was picked up many times. The chain employs TRBV18 and TRBJ2-3; TRBD1 agrees at 12 bases. Germline CDR1 KGHSH, CDR2 LQKENI. This CDR3 spans 15 amino acids. V gave up 5 bases and J gave up 4 bases; unmatched junction bases: 4. DNA for the CDR3: TGTGCCAGCTCAACCGGGACAGGGGGCGCAGATACGCAGTATTTT. It is translated as CASSTGTGGADTQYF.

This clonotype has only one observation. The chain links TRBV14 to TRBJ1-1; TRBD1 is a possible D gene (6 bases). There are 14 residues in the CDR3. Germline V lookup: CDR1 SGHDN, CDR2 FVKESK. V was pared by 6 bases and J by 6 bases, with 17 bases between. The chain's CDR3 is CASRTLTGFSEAFF. The CDR3 nucleotides are TGTGCCAGCAGGACCCTAACAGGGTTTTCTGAAGCTTTCTTT.

The rearrangement links TRBV20-1 to TRBJ2-1; 13 bases fit TRBD2. V lost 0 bases and J lost 14; bases outside the gene matches: 7. Germline-derived CDR1 and CDR2 are DFQATT and SNEGSKA (reference sequence). The CDR3 runs 14 residues. The CDR3 reads CSARDWTSGSGEFF. The CDR3 nucleotides are TGCAGTGCTAGAGATTGGACTAGCGGGAGCGGGGAGTTCTTC.

In this sample, this clonotype turned up a few times. The chain joins TRBV20-1 to TRBJ2-7; 7 bases line up with TRBD2. The junction had 3 bases not matched to a gene; V was cut back by 1 base and J by 3 bases. There are 13 residues in the CDR3. Germline loops: CDR1 DFQATT, CDR2 SNEGSKA (reference sequence). CDR3 coding DNA: TGCAGTGCTAGAGTCACGGGGGGCTACGAGCAGTACTTC. The encoded protein is CSARVTGGYEQYF.

This chain links TRBV9 with TRBJ2-5; D is uncertain. The CDR3 contains 15 residues. The V and J ends lost 4 bases and 5 bases respectively, with 18 bases between them. The germline CDR1 and CDR2 sequences are SGDLS and YYNGEE. DNA for the CDR3: TGTGCCAGCAGCCCCAGAGAGCCGGCAGACGAGACCCAGTACTTC. Protein: CASSPREPADETQYF.

The CDR3 spells CASSHGLAGGSPAKNIQYF. The CDR3 DNA reads as TGTGCCAGCAGCCACGGGTTAGCGGGAGGCTCACCAGCCAAAAACATTCAGTACTTC. The genes are TRBV7-9 and TRBJ2-4, with TRBD2 matching 10 bases. V was pared by 5 bases and J by 0 bases, with 13 bases of the junction left unmatched. The CDR3 has 19 residues. The germline V gene has CDR1 SEHNR and CDR2 FQNEAQ (reference sequence).

The chain combines TRBV27 with TRBJ2-5, with 9 bases lining up with TRBD1. The CDR3 length is 16 residues. Per the germline V gene, CDR1 is MNHEY and CDR2 is SMNVEV (reference sequence). V shed 6 bases and J 1 base; nucleotides not matched to a gene: 9. DNA for the CDR3: TGTGCCAGCAGCCCTCGGACAGGGGAAGGCCAAGAGACCCAGTACTTC. It encodes CASSPRTGEGQETQYF.

Regarding this clonotype: This may be a read error: a much more frequent sequence differs by one nucleotide. V gene TRBV5-6 combines with J gene TRBJ2-7; the D is unclear. The CDR3 totals 14 residues. CDR1 and CDR2 (germline): SGHDT, YYEEEE. The CDR3 DNA reads as TGTGCCAGCAGCTTGGTTCACACCTCCTACGAGCACTACTTC. This encodes CASSLVHTSYEHYF.

This clonotype has at least ten counts. This rearrangement joins TRBV20-1 to TRBJ2-5; 10 nucleotides align to TRBD2. Germline-derived CDR1 and CDR2 are DFQATT and SNEGSKA (reference sequence). CDR3 length: 13 residues. With 3 bases clipped from V and 4 bases from J, the junction kept 2 bases outside the gene matches. This chain's CDR3 is CSARSSGRETQYF. The CDR3 DNA sequence: TGCAGTGCTAGGTCTAGCGGGAGAGAGACCCAGTACTTC.

This clonotype has ten or more counts. This rearrangement joins TRBV20-1 to TRBJ2-5, with 13 bases that match TRBD2. The CDR3 loop spans 18 amino acids. Per germline, CDR1 DFQATT and CDR2 SNEGSKA (reference sequence). The trim removed 1 base at V and 4 bases at J, leaving 12 bases unmatched. CDR3 in DNA: TGCAGTGCTAGAGGTGCGGGACTAGCGGGAATCTTAGGAGAGACCCAGTACTTC. It translates to CSARGAGLAGILGETQYF.

The chain joins TRBV11-2 to TRBJ2-1; 7 bases fit TRBD1. This CDR3 region has 15 residues. CDR1 SGHAT and CDR2 FQNNGV come from the germline V gene. The junction had 9 bases not matched to a gene; V was cut back by 6 bases and J by 4 bases. The CDR3 here is CASSSRGKAYNEQFF. In DNA form, the CDR3 reads TGTGCCAGCAGTTCCAGGGGGAAGGCTTACAATGAGCAGTTCTTC.

The genes are TRBV6-1 and TRBJ2-3; possible D gene TRBD2, 8 bases. Trimming stripped 6 bases from V and 3 bases from J, with 22 bases between. CDR1 and CDR2 (germline): MNHNS, SASEGT. The CDR3 spans 17 residues. DNA for the CDR3: TGTGCCAGCAGACTACAGGGGAGACTAGCGAGGACAGATACGCAGTATTTT. Its protein product is CASRLQGRLARTDTQYF.

The sample holds many counts of this clonotype. The rearrangement links TRBV6-2 or TRBV6-3 to TRBJ2-3; TRBD2 matches at 11 bases. The CDR3 runs to 16 residues. V dropped 5 bases and J dropped 2; count of bases not matched to a gene: 6. CDR1 is MNHEY and CDR2 is SVGEGT in the germline V gene. CDR3 protein: CASSNGLAGVTDTQYF. CDR3 coding DNA: TGTGCCAGCAGTAACGGACTAGCGGGCGTCACAGATACGCAGTATTTT.

This chain joins TRBV7-9 and TRBJ2-7; no clear D. The V end lost 7 bases, the J end lost 3 bases, and 7 bases lay between the germline ends. The CDR3 sequence is 11 residues long. Germline loops: CDR1 SEHNR, CDR2 FQNEAQ (reference sequence). CDR3 sequence: CASTPLYEQYF. CDR3 DNA: TGTGCCAGCACTCCGCTCTACGAGCAGTACTTC.

This clonotype was seen a handful of times. This chain links TRBV10-3 with TRBJ2-1; 12 nucleotides agree with TRBD2. The CDR3 spans 18 residues. Trimming cost V 5 bases and J 8 bases; bases outside gene matches: 16. Germline V gene sequence: CDR1 ENHRY, CDR2 SYGVKD. The CDR3 is CAISPFSRTSGKGHEQFF. For the CDR3, the DNA is TGTGCCATCAGTCCTTTCTCTCGGACTAGCGGGAAGGGGCATGAGCAGTTCTTC.

In this sample, this clonotype turned up many times. The CDR3 here is CASSRGTGETEAFF. The CDR3 bases are TGTGCCAGCAGCCGAGGGACAGGGGAAACTGAAGCTTTCTTT. The chain is built from TRBV6-1 and TRBJ1-1; TRBD1 agrees at 10 bases. The J segment lost 5 bases and the V segment lost 6 bases, leaving 6 bases of the junction unmatched. The CDR3 contains 14 residues. Germline CDR1 and CDR2: MNHNS and SASEGT.

This chain connects TRBV4-1 to TRBJ2-7; TRBD2 aligns across 9 bases. With V trimmed by 3 bases and J by 0 bases, 9 bases remained unmatched. The germline V gene encodes CDR1 MGHRA and CDR2 YSYEKL. The CDR3 spans 17 residues. CDR3 loop: CASSQILAGEYSYEQYF. DNA of the CDR3: TGCGCCAGCAGCCAGATATTAGCGGGAGAATACTCCTACGAGCAGTACTTC.